Each of the 20 T cell receptor beta chains below was sequenced from the same sample in a study of shared clonotypes between healthy human individuals. Sequencing was performed with immunoSEQ multiplex PCR; in TCRdb, only in-frame clones are kept and a portion is missing. The profile shows about 2.3 million clones, approximately 95% of them singletons. Sample: naive CD4+ T cells from PBMCs. Indicated subset: CD45RA+ positively selected. These receptors all come from a man between 18 and 35 years old in good health. Some clones in this sample may be carry-over from other donors' samples.

The chain combines TRBV6-1 with TRBJ1-3; TRBD1 matches at 8 bases. V was pared by 7 bases and J by 4 bases, with 6 bases of the junction left unmatched. This CDR3 has 14 residues. Germline V CDR1 and CDR2: MNHNS, SASEGT. For the CDR3, the DNA is TGTGCCAGCAACGGACAGGGAGACGGAAACACCATATATTTT. Protein sequence: CASNGQGDGNTIYF.

The chain recombines TRBV18 with TRBJ1-1; D unresolved. V shed 7 bases and J shed 2 bases, with 8 bases lying between them. The CDR3 is made up of 12 amino acids. Germline V gene lookup returns CDR1 KGHSH and CDR2 LQKENI. CDR3 DNA: TGTGCCAGCTTACAGAAAAACACTGAAGCTTTCTTT. This sequence encodes CASLQKNTEAFF.

V gene TRBV7-8 combines with J gene TRBJ2-7, with 9 nucleotides matching TRBD1. CDR3 length equals 14 residues. The germline V gene encodes CDR1 SGHVS and CDR2 FQNEAQ. J lost 8 bases, V lost 4 bases, and 9 bases had no gene match. In DNA, the CDR3 is TGTGCCAGCAGCTCCGGGACAGGGTATTTCCAGCAGTACTTC. Its translation is CASSSGTGYFQQYF.

V usage is TRBV28 and J usage is TRBJ1-2; the match to TRBD1 covers 7 bases. V shed 6 bases and J 6 bases; nucleotides not matched to a gene: 13. Germline V gene sequence: CDR1 MDHEN, CDR2 SYDVKM. This CDR3 has 15 residues. The CDR3 nucleotides read TGTGCCAGCAGCTTAGGAGACAGGGAAGGCGATGGCTACACCTTC. It codes for CASSLGDREGDGYTF.

This CDR3 reads CASSLFFGNSNYGYTF. The CDR3 DNA follows: TGTGCCAGCAGCTTATTCTTTGGAAATTCTAACTATGGCTACACCTTC. The chain joins TRBV11-2 to TRBJ1-2; D call uncertain. V was shortened by 2 bases and J by 0 bases, with 13 bases between the two germline ends. This CDR3 has 16 residues. The germline gives CDR1 SGHAT, CDR2 FQNNGV. Complete variable domain (other parts from reference TRBV11-2 and TRBJ1-2): EAGVAQSPRYKIIEKRQSVAFWCNPISGHATLYWYQQILGQGPKLLIQFQNNGVVDDSQLPKDRFSAERLKGVDSTLKIQPAKLEDSAVYLCASSLFFGNSNYGYTFGSGTRLTVV.

The V call is TRBV5-4, the J call TRBJ2-1; D gene uncertain. Germline V gene sequence: CDR1 SGHNT, CDR2 YYREEE (reference sequence). The CDR3 has 12 residues. Trimming pared 0 bases from V and 6 bases from J, leaving 4 bases between. The CDR3 region is CASSLVPNEQFF. The DNA of the CDR3 is TGTGCCAGCAGCTTGGTACCCAATGAGCAGTTCTTC.

The V and J genes are TRBV18 and TRBJ2-5, with TRBD2 matching over 8 bases. After removal of 8 bases from V and 2 bases from J, the junction contained 16 bases not matched to a gene. Germline V lookup: CDR1 KGHSH, CDR2 LQKENI. This CDR3 contains 17 residues. CDR3: CASPRLAFKARQETQYF. The DNA for the CDR3 is TGTGCCAGCCCTAGACTAGCGTTTAAAGCCCGGCAAGAGACCCAGTACTTC. Together with reference TRBV18 and TRBJ2-5, the CDR3 gives the full variable domain: NAGVMQNPRHLVRRRGQEARLRCSPMKGHSHVYWYRQLPEEGLKFMVYLQKENIIDESGMPKERFSAEFPKEGPSILRIQQVVRGDSAAYFCASPRLAFKARQETQYFGPGTRLLVL.

V gene TRBV6-1 combines with J gene TRBJ2-1, with 11 positions matching TRBD2. Germline V lookup: CDR1 MNHNS, CDR2 SASEGT. The CDR3 covers 15 residues. V lost 6 bases to trimming and J lost 4 bases; unmatched junction nucleotides: 5. This CDR3 is CASSPGLAVYNEQFF. CDR3 DNA: TGTGCCAGCAGCCCGGGACTAGCGGTTTACAATGAGCAGTTCTTC.

The chain links TRBV5-4 to TRBJ2-5; D remains ambiguous. In germline, CDR1 is SGHNT, CDR2 YYREEE (reference sequence). V was shortened by 2 bases and J by 1 base, with 9 bases between the two germline ends. The CDR3 is 14 amino acids. In nucleotides, the CDR3 is TGTGCCAGCAGCTTCCTAAGTACCCAAGAGACCCAGTACTTC. Its protein is CASSFLSTQETQYF.

The chain links TRBV7-2 to TRBJ2-5; 9 bases align to TRBD1. V shed 5 bases and J 4 bases; nucleotides not matched to a gene: 5. In germline, CDR1 is SGHTA, CDR2 FQGNSA. CDR3 length: 14 residues. This CDR3 is CASSVQGAGETQYF. As DNA, the CDR3 is TGTGCCAGCAGCGTACAGGGGGCAGGAGAGACCCAGTACTTC.

The V and J genes are TRBV28 and TRBJ2-7, with D hard to call. The CDR3 loop spans 10 amino acids. Germline assignment: CDR1 MDHEN and CDR2 SYDVKM. V shed 5 bases and J shed 6 bases, with 5 bases lying between them. The CDR3 sequence: CASSHVEQYF. The CDR3 DNA reads as TGTGCCAGCAGTCACGTCGAGCAGTACTTC.

The chain links TRBV11-1 to TRBJ2-5, with D possibly TRBD1 on 6 matching bases. Looked up from germline, CDR1 is SGHAT and CDR2 is FQDESV (reference sequence). The CDR3 totals 15 residues. The V and J ends lost 4 bases and 4 bases respectively, with 16 bases between them. CDR3 in amino acids: CASSSLRLGGETQYF. The CDR3, as DNA: TGTGCCAGCAGCTCACTGAGGCTAGGGGGAGAGACCCAGTACTTC.

The rearrangement uses TRBV7-6 and TRBJ2-2, with 7 bases that match TRBD2. Germline V gives CDR1 SGHVS, CDR2 FNYEAQ. V dropped 1 base and J dropped 1; count of bases not matched to a gene: 3. CDR3 size: 16 residues. CDR3 DNA sequence: TGTGCCAGCAGCTTAGGGCTAGCGGAGAACACCGGGGAGCTGTTTTTT. Its translation: CASSLGLAENTGELFF.

Comment on this clone: Different DNA sequences within this sample yield the same CDR3. The chain links TRBV18 to TRBJ2-7, with TRBD1 matching 11 bases. Germline CDR1 KGHSH, CDR2 LQKENI. Losses at the gene ends were 3 bases for V and 6 bases for J; bases not matched to a gene: 1. The CDR3 totals 13 residues. CDR3 sequence: CASSPGTGGEQYF. The CDR3 DNA reads TGTGCCAGCTCACCGGGGACAGGGGGCGAGCAGTACTTC.

The chain is built from TRBV6-1 and TRBJ1-4; D unclear. Trimming stripped 2 bases from V and 7 bases from J, with 17 bases between. The length of the CDR3 is 16 residues. CDR1 MNHNS and CDR2 SASEGT come from the germline V gene. The CDR3 loop is CASSELSLRLSEKLFF. The CDR3 nucleotides read TGTGCCAGCAGTGAACTCTCTCTGAGGCTTAGTGAAAAACTGTTTTTT.

This clone was counted once. This sequence joins TRBV28 and TRBJ1-5; 10 bases map to TRBD1. The CDR3 loop spans 13 amino acids. Looked up from germline, CDR1 is MDHEN and CDR2 is SYDVKM. Trimming took 7 bases from V and 7 from J; bases not matched to a gene: 4. The chain's CDR3 is CASTRDRGQPQHF. CDR3 sequence (DNA): TGTGCCAGCACCCGGGACAGGGGCCAGCCCCAGCATTTT.

In regard to this clone: This same CDR3 is encoded by further DNA sequences in the sample. This sequence joins TRBV6-6 and TRBJ1-5, with a weak D call TRBD1 (5 bases). Trimming shortened V by 3 bases and J by 0 bases, and 9 bases separated the two germline ends. Germline V gives CDR1 MNHNY, CDR2 SVGAGI (reference sequence). This CDR3 region has 15 residues. The CDR3: CASSYGGASNQPQHF. The CDR3 nucleotides read TGTGCCAGCAGTTATGGAGGGGCTAGCAATCAGCCCCAGCATTTT.

In this sample, this clone turned up once. The chain recombines TRBV5-1 with TRBJ2-3; D might be TRBD1 (6 bases). The CDR3 length is 14 residues. Trimming took 4 bases from V and 5 from J, leaving 14 bases between them. Germline V gene lookup returns CDR1 SGHRS and CDR2 YFSETQ. The CDR3: CASSKQGGGDTQYF. DNA for the CDR3: TGCGCCAGCAGCAAACAGGGTGGTGGAGATACGCAGTATTTT.

The sample holds one count of this clone. Other DNA sequences from this sample encode an identical CDR3 as well. This chain connects TRBV7-9 to TRBJ2-1; the match to TRBD2 covers 10 bases. In germline, CDR1 is SEHNR, CDR2 FQNEAQ (reference sequence). Trimming cost V 1 base and J 5 bases; bases outside gene matches: 2. This CDR3 region has 15 residues. The CDR3 DNA sequence: TGTGCCAGCAGCTTAGTAGGACTAGCGGACAATGAGCAGTTCTTC. Translation gives CASSLVGLADNEQFF.

The rearrangement links TRBV5-1 to TRBJ2-7, with 8 nucleotides matching TRBD2. This CDR3 has 15 residues. V trimming: 1 base; J trimming: 2 bases; junction bases outside the gene matches: 5. Germline V gene sequence: CDR1 SGHRS, CDR2 YFSETQ. Written as DNA, the CDR3 is TGCGCCAGCAGCTTGTTAGCGGGAAATACCTACGAGCAGTACTTC. Translating gives CASSLLAGNTYEQYF.